This T cell receptor (beta chain) was recovered during a study of T-cell memory formation after mild COVID-19. Study summary: Largely, the TCR clusters proved donor specific.

Constant-segment primers were used for 5'RACE, and the resulting TCR alpha and TCR beta cDNA libraries carried sample barcodes and UMIs. Each CDR3 protein is one row after TCRdb ran MiXCR on the 5' RACE reads. The data hold 450,000 or so distinct CDR3 sequences, with approximately 23% observed a single time. CDR1 is SNHLY, CDR2 FYNNEI, per germline. V trimming: 5 bases; J trimming: 8 bases; junction bases outside the gene matches: 7. The CDR3 length is 14 residues. This clonotype was seen more than once but under ten times. Sequenced material: PBMCs or a T cell subset sorted from them (not recorded which). This clonotype was obtained from an adult woman who had mild COVID-19 (a few samples of this study predate the infection). Cell type and time point are not known. The rearrangement joins TRBV2 to TRBJ1-4, with 8 nucleotides matching TRBD1. The CDR3 DNA follows: TGTGCCAGCAGTTCTCAGGGGGCAGGGGAAAAACTGTTTTTT. This sequence encodes CASSSQGAGEKLFF.